This T cell receptor beta chain was observed in a study of T cell changes during pregnancy in multiple sclerosis. Assay: immunoSEQ multiplex PCR; the TCRdb copy retains only in-frame clones and omits some. The sample contains tens of thousands of clones, around nine tenths of which appear only once. The CDR3 covers 12 residues. Germline CDR1 LNHDA, CDR2 SQIVND (reference sequence). A remark on this clone: The germline gene is not matched at one end of the junction; a read error may be the cause.

The starting material was peripheral blood, obtained in the second trimester of pregnancy. The chain carries TRBV19 and TRBJ1-1, with unresolved D. This TCR derives from a female donor with multiple sclerosis, enrolled in a pregnancy study. This chain's CDR3 is CGSRVGNTEAFF. For the CDR3, the DNA is TGCGGTTCGAGAGTTGGGAACACTGAAGCTTTCTTT. Drawing the rest from reference TRBV19 and TRBJ1-1, the complete variable domain is DGGITQSPKYLFRKEGQNVTLSCEQNLNHDAMYWYRQDPGQGLRLIYYSQIVNDFQKGDIAEGYSVSREKKESFPLTVTSAQKNPTAFYLCGSRVGNTEAFFGQGTRLTVV.